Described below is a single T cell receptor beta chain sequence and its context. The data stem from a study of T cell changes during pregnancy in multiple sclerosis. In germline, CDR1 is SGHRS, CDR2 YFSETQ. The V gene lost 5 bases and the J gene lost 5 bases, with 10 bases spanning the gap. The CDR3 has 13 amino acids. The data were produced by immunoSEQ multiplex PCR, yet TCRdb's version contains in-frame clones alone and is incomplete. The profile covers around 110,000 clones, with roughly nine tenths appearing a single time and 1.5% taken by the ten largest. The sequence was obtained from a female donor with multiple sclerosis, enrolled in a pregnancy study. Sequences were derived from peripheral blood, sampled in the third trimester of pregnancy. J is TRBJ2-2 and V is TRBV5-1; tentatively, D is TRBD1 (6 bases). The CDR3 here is CASRGQGTGELFF. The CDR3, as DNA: TGCGCCAGCAGGGGACAAGGAACCGGGGAGCTGTTTTTT.